The rows below give T cell receptor beta chains drawn from one sample of a study of blood T cell repertoires in COVID-19. Profiled with immunoSEQ multiplex PCR; TCRdb holds only in-frame clones, not every one. Of 260,000 or so clones listed, 88% are singletons. The sample was peripheral blood. The receptors come from a human donor in a cohort sampled during active COVID-19. Each CDR3 is given with its conserved first and last residue. The D gene is left open where the match is weak. The listing skips clone size in some rows; elsewhere it reads once, few, many or a size class.

j_gene	d_gene	abundance	v_gene	CDR3aa	CDR3nt
TRBJ1-3	TRBD1	-	TRBV5-1	CASSQQSGTGAGNTIYF	TGCGCCAGCAGCCAACAATCCGGGACAGGGGCTGGAAACACCATATATTTT
TRBJ2-7	-	-	TRBV27	CASSPSGGPVPYEQYF	TGTGCCAGCAGTCCTTCCGGGGGGCCCGTCCCCTACGAGCAGTACTTC
TRBJ1-3	TRBD1	-	TRBV25-1	CASSETGGPGNTIYF	TGTGCCAGCAGTGAAACAGGGGGTCCTGGAAACACCATATATTTT
TRBJ1-1	-	-	TRBV4-1	CASSQDRLGQRLMNTEAFF	TGCGCCAGCAGCCAAGATCGACTAGGGCAGAGATTAATGAACACTGAAGCTTTCTTT
TRBJ2-1	-	-	TRBV28	CASSLYSDMDEQFF	TGTGCCAGCAGTTTATATAGTGATATGGATGAGCAGTTCTTC
TRBJ2-7	TRBD1	-	TRBV6-5	CASCRDRGCYEQYF	TGTGCCAGCTGCCGGGACAGGGGATGCTACGAGCAGTACTTC
TRBJ2-7	TRBD1	once	TRBV18	CASSRGQGSTYEQYF	TGTGCCAGCTCACGCGGACAGGGGTCTACCTACGAGCAGTACTTC
TRBJ1-1	-	-	TRBV5-4	CASSSSEGRDFLKAFF	TGTGCCAGCAGCTCTAGCGAGGGCAGGGATTTCCTCAAAGCTTTCTTT
TRBJ1-1	-	-	TRBV12-3/TRBV12-4	CASRYLGGTEAFF	TGTGCCAGCAGATACTTGGGGGGCACTGAAGCTTTCTTT
TRBJ1-4	-	-	TRBV25-1	CASSDPVENGKLFF	TGTGCCAGCAGTGATCCGGTGGAGAATGGGAAACTGTTTTTT
TRBJ2-2	-	-	TRBV7-8	CASSRYLIGQNTGELFF	TGTGCCAGCAGCCGATATCTTATAGGACAGAACACCGGGGAGCTGTTTTTT
TRBJ2-7	TRBD1	-	TRBV27	CASRPGTGVGEQYF	TGTGCCAGCAGGCCCGGGACAGGGGTAGGCGAGCAGTACTTC
TRBJ1-1	TRBD1	-	TRBV4-3	CASSQDRDLAGTEAFF	TGCGCCAGCAGCCAGGACAGGGATCTGGCGGGCACTGAAGCTTTCTTT
TRBJ1-2	TRBD1	-	TRBV7-9	CASSSTLGGRQGVDGYTF	TGTGCCAGCAGCTCGACTCTAGGGGGACGACAGGGGGTGGATGGCTACACCTTC
TRBJ1-2	-	-	TRBV19	CASSFHREHINGYTF	TGTGCCAGTAGTTTCCACAGGGAACACATAAATGGCTACACCTTC
TRBJ2-1	TRBD1	-	TRBV2	CASSNRDRGFGQFF	TGTGCCAGCAGCAATAGGGACAGGGGGTTTGGGCAGTTCTTC
TRBJ2-7	TRBD1	-	TRBV27	CASSLGQGASYEQYF	TGTGCCAGCAGTTTAGGCCAGGGGGCCTCCTACGAGCAGTACTTC
TRBJ1-4	-	-	TRBV4-1	CASSLYQSSPGEKLFF	TGCGCCAGCAGCCTATATCAGTCGTCACCGGGGGAAAAACTGTTTTTT
TRBJ1-5	TRBD1	-	TRBV5-3	CARADSGTGLSQPQHF	TGTGCCAGAGCGGACTCCGGGACAGGGTTAAGTCAGCCCCAGCATTTT
TRBJ2-2	-	-	TRBV11-2	CASSFGSGPTGELFF	TGTGCCAGCAGCTTTGGTAGCGGACCCACCGGGGAGCTGTTTTTT
TRBJ2-7	TRBD2	once	TRBV4-3	CASSPSGTSYEQYF	TGCGCCAGCAGTCCAAGCGGGACCTCCTACGAGCAGTACTTC
TRBJ2-3	-	medium-sized	TRBV4-3	CASSQDSGFADTQYF	TGCGCCAGCAGCCAAGATTCAGGGTTCGCAGATACGCAGTATTTT
TRBJ1-2	-	-	TRBV3-1/TRBV3-2	CASSQDPGGNYGYTF	TGTGCCAGCAGCCAAGATCCAGGAGGCAACTATGGCTACACCTTC
TRBJ1-1	-	-	TRBV30	CAWSVRAEAFF	TGTGCCTGGAGTGTACGGGCTGAAGCTTTCTTT
TRBJ2-7	-	-	TRBV6-4	CASSALRPQDRGRGEQYF	TGTGCCAGCAGTGCCCTGCGGCCTCAAGACCGAGGCCGTGGTGAGCAGTACTTC
TRBJ1-3	-	-	TRBV7-6	CASSLATGSSGNTIYF	TGTGCCAGCAGCTTAGCTACAGGTAGCTCTGGAAACACCATATATTTT
TRBJ2-2	TRBD1	-	TRBV4-2	CASSLTGNSQSGELFF	TGTGCCAGCAGCTTGACAGGGAATAGCCAATCCGGGGAGCTGTTTTTT
TRBJ1-2	TRBD1	-	TRBV24-1	CATSDPTGFNGYTF	TGTGCCACCAGTGACCCGACAGGGTTTAATGGCTACACCTTC
TRBJ1-2	TRBD1	-	TRBV5-4	CASSMRPGQGSFYGYTF	TGTGCCAGCAGCATGCGCCCGGGACAGGGGTCTTTCTATGGCTACACCTTC
TRBJ1-4	-	-	TRBV5-6	CASSLITRNDEKLFF	TGTGCCAGCAGCTTGATAACGAGGAATGATGAAAAACTGTTTTTT
TRBJ1-1	TRBD1	-	TRBV7-2	CASRNRGLDGAFF	TGTGCCAGCAGGAACAGGGGGCTGGACGGAGCTTTCTTT
TRBJ1-1	-	-	TRBV19	CASSIWPNTEAFF	TGTGCCAGTAGTATATGGCCTAACACTGAAGCTTTCTTT
TRBJ2-1	TRBD2	-	TRBV11-2	CASSPRLAGGQYNEQFF	TGTGCCAGCAGCCCCCGACTAGCGGGGGGGCAGTACAATGAGCAGTTCTTC
TRBJ2-7	-	-	TRBV6-6	CASSSPGVSYEQYF	TGTGCCAGCAGTTCCCCAGGGGTGAGCTACGAGCAGTACTTC
TRBJ1-1	TRBD1	-	TRBV5-4	CASSLHTGETEAFF	TGTGCCAGCAGTTTACACACAGGGGAGACTGAAGCTTTCTTT
TRBJ2-7	TRBD1	-	TRBV11-3	CASSLYGTGSYEQYF	TGTGCCAGCAGCTTGTATGGGACAGGGAGTTACGAGCAGTACTTC
TRBJ1-4	-	few	TRBV6-1	CASSDRGADGEKLFF	TGTGCCAGCAGTGATCGGGGGGCAGACGGTGAAAAACTGTTTTTT
TRBJ2-7	-	-	TRBV10-3	CAISESGGGNEQYF	TGTGCCATCAGTGAGTCAGGGGGGGGAAACGAGCAGTACTTC
TRBJ2-2	-	-	TRBV14	CASSQTRNTGELFF	TGTGCCAGCAGCCAAACTAGGAACACCGGGGAGCTGTTTTTT
TRBJ2-7	-	-	TRBV23-1	CASRSGLPTYEQYF	TGCGCCAGCAGATCGGGACTGCCTACCTACGAGCAGTACTTC
TRBJ1-1	-	once	TRBV3-1/TRBV3-2	CASSPQETVNTEAFF	TGTGCCAGCAGCCCGCAGGAGACAGTGAACACTGAAGCTTTCTTT
TRBJ2-3	TRBD2	-	TRBV9	CASSSRLAGLTDTQYF	TGTGCCAGCAGCTCCCGACTAGCGGGGCTCACAGATACGCAGTATTTT
TRBJ1-1	-	-	TRBV15	CATSREGASMNTEAFF	TGTGCCACCAGCAGAGAGGGGGCCAGCATGAACACTGAAGCTTTCTTT
TRBJ2-7	-	-	TRBV10-3	CAISAHESSYEQYF	TGTGCCATCAGTGCTCACGAGAGCTCCTACGAGCAGTACTTC
TRBJ2-7	TRBD2	-	TRBV27	CASSLGSGSSYEQYF	TGTGCCAGCAGTTTAGGTAGCGGGAGCTCCTACGAGCAGTACTTC
TRBJ2-1	TRBD2	-	TRBV6-4	CASSDSTSGSNEQFF	TGTGCCAGCAGTGACTCGACTAGCGGGAGCAATGAGCAGTTCTTC
TRBJ1-2	-	-	TRBV29-1	CSTGINYGYTF	TGCAGCACCGGGATTAACTATGGCTACACCTTC
TRBJ2-7	TRBD2	-	TRBV4-3	CASSQTTSAYHEQYF	TGCGCCAGCAGCCAAACTACTAGCGCCTACCACGAGCAGTACTTC
TRBJ2-2	TRBD1	-	TRBV27	CASHSGQGYTGELFF	TGTGCCAGCCATTCGGGACAGGGCTACACCGGGGAGCTGTTTTTT
TRBJ2-7	TRBD1	-	TRBV11-2	CASSSYRDRGSYEQYF	TGTGCCAGCAGCTCGTACCGGGACAGGGGCTCCTACGAGCAGTACTTC
TRBJ2-7	-	-	TRBV27	CASSSQPGDYEQYF	TGTGCCAGCAGTTCCCAGCCGGGGGACTACGAGCAGTACTTC
TRBJ2-7	-	-	TRBV10-3	CAISRLGDEQYF	TGTGCCATCAGTAGACTTGGTGACGAGCAGTACTTC
TRBJ2-5	TRBD1	-	TRBV10-1	CASSPGQGVGETQYF	TGCGCCAGCAGTCCGGGACAGGGGGTAGGCGAGACCCAGTACTTC
TRBJ2-7	-	-	TRBV2	CASSLVTGPYEQYF	TGTGCCAGCAGCCTGGTAACAGGGCCCTACGAGCAGTACTTC
TRBJ1-1	-	-	TRBV5-1	CASSLKAGSGTEAFF	TGCGCCAGCAGCTTGAAGGCAGGGTCGGGCACTGAAGCTTTCTTT
TRBJ2-7	TRBD1	-	TRBV7-2	CASSRETGGWYEQYF	TGTGCCAGCAGCCGCGAGACAGGGGGCTGGTACGAGCAGTACTTC
TRBJ2-6	TRBD2	-	TRBV25-1	CASSEPQGLAGANVLTF	TGTGCCAGCAGTGAACCCCAGGGACTAGCTGGGGCCAACGTCCTGACTTTC